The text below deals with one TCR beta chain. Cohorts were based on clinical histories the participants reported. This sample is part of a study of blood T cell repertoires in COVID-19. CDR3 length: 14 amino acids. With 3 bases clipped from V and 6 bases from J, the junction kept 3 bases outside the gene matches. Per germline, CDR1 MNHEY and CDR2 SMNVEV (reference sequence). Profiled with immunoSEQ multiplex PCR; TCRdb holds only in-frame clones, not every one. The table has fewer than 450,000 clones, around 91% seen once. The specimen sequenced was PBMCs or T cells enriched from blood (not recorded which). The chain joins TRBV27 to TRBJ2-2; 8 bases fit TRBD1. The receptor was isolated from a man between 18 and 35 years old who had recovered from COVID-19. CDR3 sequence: CASSFRGRSGELFF. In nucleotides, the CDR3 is TGTGCCAGCAGTTTCAGGGGGCGCTCCGGGGAGCTGTTTTTT.